This TCR beta chain comes out of a study of chemoradiotherapy in HPV16-positive cancers. Study results and caveats: Better recurrence-free survival went with HPV-responsive T-cell expansion in HPV16-positive patients. During treatment, candidate HPV-specific clones and E7-related motifs expanded in tumor.

Assay used: immunoSEQ multiplex PCR; TCRdb lists only in-frame clones, some missing. The data contain about a thousand clones, roughly 88% of them singletons. Comments on this clone: What it binds is not known.

Trimming removed 3 bases from V and 0 bases from J, with 8 bases in between. Germline V lookup: CDR1 MGHRA, CDR2 YSYEKL. This CDR3 contains 15 residues. This chain joins TRBV4-1 and TRBJ1-4; the D is unclear. This TCR derives from a human donor with HPV-associated anogenital cancer. The material was tumor tissue, obtained from a patient who underwent chemoradiotherapy. CDR3 sequence: CASSQTAATNEKLFF. Written as DNA, the CDR3 is TGCGCCAGCAGCCAGACGGCAGCAACTAATGAAAAACTGTTTTTT.